Each of the 21 T cell receptor beta chains below was sequenced from the same sample in a study of control samples from healthy donors and cancer patients (dated by TCRdb to 2018 to 2021). The library was built by means of the immunoSEQ multiplex PCR assay. TCRdb holds this immuneACCESS table with in-frame rearrangements only. Some clones are missing; in checked studies, unresolved V genes explain under half, and the rest has no known cause. The sample table includes about 190,000 clones. The leading ten clones occupy more than 2% of the sample. The source material was blood. These receptors originate from a young woman in good health.

The chain combines TRBV14 with TRBJ1-6; D is unclear. Trimming took off 8 bases at V and 10 bases at J, with 12 bases between the two ends. In germline, CDR1 is SGHDN, CDR2 FVKESK. The CDR3 contains 12 residues. Here the CDR3 reads CASWGVGSPLHF. The CDR3 nucleotides are TGTGCCAGCTGGGGAGTAGGGTCACCCCTCCACTTT.

V is TRBV28 and J is TRBJ1-1; 9 nucleotides align to TRBD1. This CDR3 comprises 12 residues. The V segment lost 8 bases and the J segment 8 bases; nucleotides outside the gene matches: 6. Germline assignment: CDR1 MDHEN and CDR2 SYDVKM. CDR3 DNA sequence: TGTGCCAGCCACAGGGGGCTCAGGGAAGCTTTCTTT. It codes for CASHRGLREAFF.

The chain uses TRBV6-2 or TRBV6-3 and TRBJ1-6, with no clear D. Germline V CDR1 and CDR2: MNHEY, SVGEGT. Trimming left V 2 bases short and J 8 bases short, with 7 bases between. This CDR3 is 13 amino acids long. The CDR3 spells CASSYGRDSPLHF. The CDR3, as DNA: TGTGCCAGCAGTTACGGTCGGGATTCACCCCTCCACTTT.

The rearrangement joins TRBV6-4 to TRBJ2-5, with 7 bases that match TRBD2. With 7 bases clipped from V and 0 bases from J, the junction kept 14 bases outside the gene matches. Germline values: CDR1 MRHNA, CDR2 SNTAGT. The CDR3 spans 17 residues. The CDR3 nucleotides read TGTGCCAGCACTCTCCGGGACTACTCCTTGTACCAAGAGACCCAGTACTTC. Its translation is CASTLRDYSLYQETQYF.

V usage is TRBV5-8 and J usage is TRBJ1-1; unclear D gene. Per the germline V gene, CDR1 is SGHTS and CDR2 is YDEGEE. The ends were cut back, 0 bases at V and 4 bases at J, with 13 bases in the middle. CDR3 length: 15 residues. The CDR3, as DNA: TGTGCCAGCAGCTTGGTTCTTTCCGGGCTCACTGAAGCTTTCTTT. Translated, it gives CASSLVLSGLTEAFF.

This chain connects TRBV7-8 to TRBJ1-2, with 7 bases that match TRBD1. The CDR3 is made up of 14 amino acids. Germline trimming cut 5 bases from V and 8 bases from J; bases unmatched to any gene: 11. Germline CDR1 and CDR2: SGHVS and FQNEAQ. CDR3 protein: CASSLLGTVRGYTF. CDR3 sequence (DNA): TGTGCCAGCAGCCTCCTCGGGACAGTAAGAGGCTACACCTTC.

The chain recombines TRBV10-3 with TRBJ2-5; no firm D call. The germline V gene encodes CDR1 ENHRY and CDR2 SYGVKD. This CDR3 is 12 amino acids long. Trimming pared 0 bases from V and 1 base from J, leaving 0 bases between. The CDR3 nucleotides read TGTGCCATCAGTGAGTCCCAAGAGACCCAGTACTTC. Translating gives CAISESQETQYF.

The chain carries TRBV4-2 and TRBJ1-4, with D tentatively TRBD1 (6 bases). V shed 0 bases and J shed 6 bases, with 11 bases lying between them. The CDR3 spans 15 residues. Per the germline V gene, CDR1 is LGHNA and CDR2 is YNFKEQ. The CDR3 nucleotides read TGTGCCAGCAGCCAAGATGTGACAGGCTATGAAAAACTGTTTTTT. It specifies CASSQDVTGYEKLFF.

The gene calls are TRBV5-1 and TRBJ2-1; maybe TRBD1 (6 bases). In germline, CDR1 is SGHRS, CDR2 YFSETQ. V gave up 3 bases and J gave up 4 bases, with 11 bases separating them. The CDR3 is 14 residues long. The CDR3 is CASSSGGQYNEQFF. As DNA, the CDR3 is TGCGCCAGCAGCTCAGGAGGACAGTACAATGAGCAGTTCTTC.

The CDR3 is CAIKQGAGGYTF. The CDR3 region has the DNA TGTGCCATCAAACAGGGGGCAGGGGGCTACACCTTC. The chain couples TRBV10-3 to TRBJ1-2; TRBD1 matches at 9 bases. The CDR3 is 12 amino acids. In germline, CDR1 is ENHRY, CDR2 SYGVKD. V was pared by 7 bases and J by 8 bases, with 5 bases of the junction left unmatched.

The V and J genes are TRBV5-1 and TRBJ1-5; possibly TRBD1 for D (5 bases). This CDR3 has 13 amino acids. Germline loops: CDR1 SGHRS, CDR2 YFSETQ. Trimming pared 2 bases from V and 8 bases from J, leaving 11 bases between. This CDR3 reads CASSLWGSEPQHF. In DNA form, the CDR3 reads TGCGCCAGCAGCTTATGGGGGTCTGAGCCCCAGCATTTT. The full variable domain, with the rest looked up from reference TRBV5-1 and TRBJ1-5, is KAGVTQTPRYLIKTRGQQVTLSCSPISGHRSVSWYQQTPGQGLQFLFEYFSETQRNKGNFPGRFSGRQFSNSRSEMNVSTLELGDSALYLCASSLWGSEPQHFGDGTRLSIL.

The chain carries TRBV5-6 and TRBJ2-7, with D possibly being TRBD1 or TRBD2 (5 bases each). Germline V gene data show CDR1 as SGHDT and CDR2 as YYEEEE. This CDR3 is 16 amino acids long. Trimming removed 0 bases at V and 5 bases at J, with 18 bases between. CDR3: CASSLERGPTDHEQYF. CDR3 nucleotides: TGTGCCAGCAGCTTGGAACGCGGGCCGACAGATCACGAGCAGTACTTC.

The V and J genes are TRBV4-1 and TRBJ1-5, with D perhaps matching TRBD1 (5 bases). V shed 1 base and J shed 6 bases, with 13 bases lying between them. Per germline, CDR1 MGHRA and CDR2 YSYEKL. The CDR3 contains 15 residues. Here the CDR3 reads CASSQVDGGGQPQHF. In DNA, the CDR3 is TGCGCCAGCAGCCAAGTGGACGGGGGAGGTCAGCCCCAGCATTTT.

Note on this clone: Other nucleotide sequences in the sample specify the same CDR3. J is TRBJ1-4 and V is TRBV18; 8 bases fit TRBD1. Germline-derived CDR1 and CDR2 are KGHSH and LQKENI. This CDR3 is 14 amino acids long. J lost 5 bases, V lost 3 bases, and 2 bases had no gene match. CDR3 amino acids: CASSPTGGNEKLFF. CDR3 nucleotides: TGTGCCAGCTCACCCACAGGGGGGAATGAAAAACTGTTTTTT.

The V and J genes are TRBV2 and TRBJ1-3; D is ambiguous. Trimming took off 0 bases at V and 0 bases at J, with 9 bases between the two ends. This CDR3 is 16 amino acids long. Germline V gene lookup returns CDR1 SNHLY and CDR2 FYNNEI. The CDR3 DNA sequence: TGTGCCAGCAGTGAAGCGTTGGCGGGCTCTGGAAACACCATATATTTT. It translates to CASSEALAGSGNTIYF.

This chain uses TRBV13 with TRBJ2-7; TRBD1 aligns across 8 bases. Germline values: CDR1 PRHDT, CDR2 FYEKMQ (reference sequence). After removal of 5 bases from V and 0 bases from J, the junction contained 9 bases not matched to a gene. The CDR3 runs 16 residues. CDR3 amino acids: CASSLRQGPLSYEQYF. CDR3 nucleotide sequence: TGTGCCAGCAGCCTCCGACAGGGGCCCCTCTCCTACGAGCAGTACTTC.

The V call is TRBV12-3 or TRBV12-4, the J call TRBJ1-6; perhaps TRBD1 as D (5 bases). V was clipped by 8 bases and J by 6 bases, with 11 bases between them. The CDR3 is 13 residues long. The CDR3 coding sequence is TGTGCCAGCGGAGAGAGGGGTAATTCACCCCTCCACTTT. Translation gives CASGERGNSPLHF.

This chain links TRBV27 with TRBJ2-1; D tentatively reads TRBD1 or TRBD2 (6 bases each). Germline CDR1 is MNHEY and CDR2 is SMNVEV (reference sequence). The V gene lost 2 bases and the J gene lost 3 bases, with 11 bases spanning the gap. CDR3 length equals 15 residues. This chain's CDR3 is CASSLARGVYNEQFF. CDR3 bases: TGTGCCAGCAGTTTAGCTAGGGGGGTCTACAATGAGCAGTTCTTC.

J is TRBJ2-3 and V is TRBV4-1; D perhaps matches TRBD1 (6 bases). The CDR3 is made up of 17 amino acids. V gave up 4 bases and J gave up 1 base, with 18 bases separating them. Germline V lookup: CDR1 MGHRA, CDR2 YSYEKL. The DNA for the CDR3 is TGCGCCAGCAGCCTCCAAGAGTCAGGGGTTCGCACAGATACGCAGTATTTT. It encodes CASSLQESGVRTDTQYF.

The gene calls are TRBV30 and TRBJ2-3; 15 bases align to TRBD2. The germline V gene encodes CDR1 GTSNPN and CDR2 SVGIG (reference sequence). Trimming removed 4 bases from V and 13 bases from J; junction bases left unmatched: 12. This CDR3 is built from 15 residues. The CDR3, as DNA: TGTGCCTGGATCCTTGGGACTAGCGGGGGGAGGCGGAAGTATTTT. This encodes CAWILGTSGGRRKYF. The complete variable domain, with remaining parts taken from reference TRBV30 and TRBJ2-3, reads SQTIHQWPATLVQPVGSPLSLECTVEGTSNPNLYWYRQAAGRGLQLLFYSVGIGQISSEVPQNLSASRPQDRQFILSSKKLLLSDSGFYLCAWILGTSGGRRKYFGPGTRLTVL.

The chain uses TRBV6-6 and TRBJ1-2, with D possibly TRBD1 on 5 matching bases. The V and J ends lost 5 bases and 6 bases respectively, with 10 bases between them. Germline CDR1 MNHNY, CDR2 SVGAGI (reference sequence). CDR3 length: 12 residues. The CDR3, as DNA: TGTGCCAGCAGTCGATGGACAAATGGCTACACCTTC. It translates to CASSRWTNGYTF.